Below are 24 T cell receptor beta chains sequenced from a single sample in a study of response to subunit inactivated influenza vaccine. MiXCR, run by TCRdb on the RT-PCR reads, gives a single entry per CDR3 protein. The sample carries a few hundred thousand distinct CDR3 sequences, 13% to 15% recorded once. The material was PBMCs from blood, obtained 12 days after vaccination. The source is a man aged 45-65 years who received an inactivated influenza vaccine.

This chain joins TRBV12-3 or TRBV12-4 and TRBJ2-3, with D tentatively TRBD2 (6 bases). V lost 7 bases and J lost 4, with 21 bases in between. This CDR3 contains 16 residues. CDR3 sequence: CASTLSGGSEADTQYF. The CDR3 coding sequence is TGTGCCAGCACCCTCTCTGGGGGGAGTGAGGCAGATACGCAGTATTTT.

Only a few counts were recorded for this clonotype. This CDR3 fails to terminate in the conserved phenylalanine or tryptophan, so it likely reflects a read error. The gene calls are TRBV7-2 and TRBJ2-2; D might be TRBD2 (6 bases). The CDR3 contains 16 residues. Per the germline V gene, CDR1 is SGHTA and CDR2 is FQGNSA. Trimming left V 1 base short and J 4 bases short, with 13 bases between. CDR3 sequence: CASSLVRGIITGELFS. CDR3 coding DNA: TGTGCCAGCAGCTTAGTCCGCGGGATTATCACCGGGGAGCTGTTTTCT.

The chain couples TRBV7-9 to TRBJ2-1; D is unclear. V was shortened by 5 bases and J by 1 base, with 18 bases between the two germline ends. The CDR3 totals 17 residues. The germline CDR1 and CDR2 sequences are SEHNR and FQNEAQ (reference sequence). The CDR3 loop reads CASSPNNMRLSYNEQFF. The CDR3 bases are TGTGCCAGCAGCCCCAACAATATGCGTTTATCCTACAATGAGCAGTTCTTC.

This clonotype was seen just once. Relative to the germline gene, one junction end is altered; a read error may explain this. V is TRBV27 and J is TRBJ1-5; TRBD1 might be the D (5 bases). CDR3 length equals 15 residues. CDR1 is MNHEY, CDR2 SMNVEV, per germline (reference sequence). CDR3 sequence reads: CASSPWGSQEWTQHF. CDR3 nucleotide sequence: TGTGCTAGCAGCCCTTGGGGGAGTCAAGAATGGACCCAGCATTTT.

This clonotype was detected only a few times. This chain links TRBV6-7 with TRBJ2-1, with 8 bases lining up with TRBD2. TRBV6-7 is given ORF status, its function remaining uncertain. The J segment lost 3 bases and the V segment lost 5 bases, leaving 12 bases of the junction unmatched. The CDR3 loop spans 17 amino acids. CDR3 amino acids: CASSAHRGREVYNEQFF. In DNA, the CDR3 is TGTGCCAGCAGTGCCCACCGGGGGCGGGAGGTCTACAATGAGCAGTTCTTC.

This clonotype has only a few counts. This chain connects TRBV13 to TRBJ1-3; no clear D gene. Trimming stripped 5 bases from V and 7 bases from J, with 12 bases between. This CDR3 spans 13 amino acids. Germline CDR1 reads PRHDT; CDR2 reads FYEKMQ (reference sequence). The CDR3 loop reads CASSPDRANTIYF. The DNA for the CDR3 is TGTGCCAGCAGCCCCGACCGCGCGAACACCATATATTTT.

This chain links TRBV5-1 with TRBJ1-6; D gene uncertain. The germline CDR1 and CDR2 sequences are SGHRS and YFSETQ. V lost 5 bases to trimming and J lost 7 bases, with 16 bases between them. The CDR3 is 15 residues long. The CDR3 here is CASRSGGGMNSPLHF. CDR3 sequence (DNA): TGCGCCAGCAGGTCGGGAGGAGGGATGAATTCACCCCTCCACTTT.

The chain employs TRBV4-2 and TRBJ2-4; TRBD1 might be the D (6 bases). Trimming removed 2 bases from V and 7 bases from J, with 12 bases in between. There are 14 residues in the CDR3. Germline CDR1 reads LGHNA; CDR2 reads YNFKEQ. CDR3 nucleotides: TGTGCCAGCAGCCAAACCAGGGGTCCTAACATTCAGTACTTC. It codes for CASSQTRGPNIQYF.

The chain employs TRBV20-1 and TRBJ2-3; 8 nucleotides agree with TRBD1. V shed 1 base, J shed 2 bases, and the junction held 5 bases outside the gene matches. The length of the CDR3 is 15 residues. The germline V gene has CDR1 DFQATT and CDR2 SNEGSKA (reference sequence). CDR3 sequence (DNA): TGCAGTGCTAGAGCGCCGGACAGGGACACAGATACGCAGTATTTT. This translates into CSARAPDRDTDTQYF.

The chain employs TRBV12-3 or TRBV12-4 and TRBJ1-2; 9 bases align to TRBD1. Germline trimming cut 6 bases from V and 2 bases from J; bases unmatched to any gene: 1. The length of the CDR3 is 13 residues. The CDR3 loop reads CASSDRGNYGYTF. CDR3 nucleotides: TGTGCCAGCAGCGACAGGGGGAACTATGGCTACACCTTC.

A few counts support this clonotype. The V gene is TRBV3-1, the J gene TRBJ2-1; no clear D gene. The length of the CDR3 is 14 residues. V lost 4 bases and J 3 bases, leaving 10 bases between the germline ends. The germline CDR1 and CDR2 sequences are LGHDT and YNNKEL (reference sequence). CDR3 region: CASSRRRLYNEQFF. The CDR3 coding sequence is TGTGCCAGCAGCCGACGAAGACTCTACAATGAGCAGTTCTTC.

This clonotype was seen at least ten times. The rearrangement joins TRBV29-1 to TRBJ1-1; 7 nucleotides agree with TRBD1. There are 13 residues in the CDR3. Losses at the gene ends were 4 bases for V and 1 base for J; bases not matched to a gene: 3. Germline V gives CDR1 SQVTM, CDR2 ANQGSEA. CDR3 protein: CSVGQGPNTEAFF. DNA for the CDR3: TGCAGCGTTGGACAGGGACCGAACACTGAAGCTTTCTTT.

This clonotype was seen a handful of times. The chain joins TRBV6-5 to TRBJ1-1, with D uncertain. Germline CDR1 reads MNHEY; CDR2 reads SVGAGI. CDR3 length: 14 residues. Trimming pared 2 bases from V and 0 bases from J, leaving 7 bases between. CDR3 loop: CASSYADMNTEAFF. Written as DNA, the CDR3 is TGTGCCAGCAGTTACGCCGACATGAACACTGAAGCTTTCTTT.

The chain combines TRBV18 with TRBJ2-4, with TRBD1 as a possible D gene (6 bases). This CDR3 contains 15 residues. The V end was cut by 3 bases, the J end by 11 bases, with 20 bases between. Looked up from germline, CDR1 is KGHSH and CDR2 is LQKENI. This CDR3 reads CASSPGLMDSHLQYF. In nucleotides, the CDR3 is TGTGCCAGCTCACCGGGGTTGATGGACAGTCACCTTCAGTACTTC.

This clonotype showed up just a few times. V is TRBV5-1 and J is TRBJ1-6, with a tentative D call TRBD1 (5 bases). This CDR3 is 15 amino acids long. The ends were cut back, 3 bases at V and 6 bases at J, with 13 bases in the middle. Per the germline V gene, CDR1 is SGHRS and CDR2 is YFSETQ. This CDR3 reads CASSSSTEVNSPLHF. The CDR3 DNA reads as TGCGCCAGCAGCTCCTCGACAGAAGTTAATTCACCCCTCCACTTT.

This clonotype has ten or more counts. V is TRBV20-1 and J is TRBJ2-3; D could derive from TRBD1 or TRBD2 (6 bases each). The germline CDR1 and CDR2 sequences are DFQATT and SNEGSKA (reference sequence). The CDR3 has 15 residues. Trimming took off 3 bases at V and 0 bases at J, with 13 bases between the two ends. CDR3 nucleotides: TGCAGTGCTAGCTTCGGAGGGGGGAGCACAGATACGCAGTATTTT. It translates to CSASFGGGSTDTQYF.

This clonotype was seen only a few times. The chain joins TRBV2 to TRBJ2-1, with D unresolved. V was cut by 3 bases and J by 7 bases, with 19 bases left in between. Germline V CDR1 and CDR2: SNHLY, FYNNEI. This CDR3 comprises 16 residues. This chain's CDR3 is CASSEGIGYRANEQFF. The CDR3 DNA reads as TGTGCCAGCAGTGAGGGTATTGGCTACAGAGCGAATGAGCAGTTCTTC.

The chain couples TRBV7-2 to TRBJ1-1, with D uncertain. The CDR3 is 15 residues long. The ends were cut back, 1 base at V and 0 bases at J, with 9 bases in the middle. Germline loops: CDR1 SGHTA, CDR2 FQGNSA. CDR3 amino acids: CASSLVDGMNTEAFF. In DNA form, the CDR3 reads TGTGCCAGCAGCTTAGTCGACGGCATGAACACTGAAGCTTTCTTT.

This clonotype showed up just a few times. The chain employs TRBV12-5 and TRBJ2-5; D is ambiguous. In germline, CDR1 is LGHNT, CDR2 FRNRAP. CDR3 length equals 12 residues. V was pared by 7 bases and J by 4 bases, with 10 bases between. For the CDR3, the DNA is TGTGCTAGTGATGGTCCTGGAGAGACCCAGTACTTC. This encodes CASDGPGETQYF.

The chain combines TRBV7-2 with TRBJ2-3; 8 bases map to TRBD1. The CDR3 sequence is 15 residues long. J lost 0 bases, V lost 5 bases, and 4 bases had no gene match. Germline CDR1 reads SGHTA; CDR2 reads FQGNSA. CDR3 amino acids: CASSRTGYSTDTQYF. The CDR3, as DNA: TGTGCCAGCAGCCGGACAGGGTATAGCACAGATACGCAGTATTTT.

This chain connects TRBV2 to TRBJ2-6, with a weak D call TRBD1 (6 bases). The germline CDR1 and CDR2 sequences are SNHLY and FYNNEI. This CDR3 region has 17 residues. V was pared by 6 bases and J by 0 bases, with 15 bases between. The CDR3 nucleotides read TGTGCCAGCAGCGAAACCACAGGGTTCTCTGGGGCCAACGTCCTGACTTTC. This codes for CASSETTGFSGANVLTF.

This clonotype has more than one count but fewer than ten. The chain links TRBV12-3 or TRBV12-4 to TRBJ1-6; D call uncertain. V dropped 1 base and J dropped 10 bases, with 8 bases sitting between them. The CDR3 is made up of 13 amino acids. CDR3 nucleotide sequence: TGTGCCAGCAGTTTAGTCGTAAACTCACCCCTCCACTTT. Its protein product is CASSLVVNSPLHF.

In this sample, this clonotype turned up a few times. This sequence joins TRBV4-1 and TRBJ2-7; D call uncertain. Trimming took 0 bases from V and 2 from J, leaving 5 bases between them. The CDR3 loop spans 13 amino acids. CDR1 and CDR2 from the germline V gene are MGHRA and YSYEKL. CDR3 amino acids: CASSQERTYEQYF. DNA for the CDR3: TGCGCCAGCAGCCAAGAGCGCACCTACGAGCAGTACTTC.

This clonotype occurred a few times. This chain connects TRBV13 to TRBJ2-5; 7 positions match TRBD2. This CDR3 comprises 15 residues. Germline V gives CDR1 PRHDT, CDR2 FYEKMQ (reference sequence). Germline trimming cut 4 bases from V and 2 bases from J; bases unmatched to any gene: 7. The CDR3 sequence: CASSSGTTTQETQYF. In nucleotides, the CDR3 is TGTGCCAGCAGCTCCGGGACTACTACGCAAGAGACCCAGTACTTC.